The source of this TCR beta chain is a study of CD8+CD57+ T cells in acquired aplastic anemia. Those patients picked for sequencing had displayed CD8+CD57+ cell expansion on flow cytometry. Profiles of TCR beta VDJ and CDR3 were generated from a genomic DNA template. TCRdb re-derived calls from the reads in MiXCR, one entry per CDR3 protein. Of under 350,000 distinct CDR3 sequences listed, approximately 60% are singletons. Germline values: CDR1 LGHNA, CDR2 YNFKEQ. V trimming: 3 bases; J trimming: 5 bases; junction bases outside the gene matches: 10. The CDR3 covers 16 residues. Sequencing was performed on sorted CD4+, CD8+, or CD8+CD57+ T cells (not recorded which) from PBMCs. This TCR came from a human donor with aplastic anemia. This chain joins TRBV4-2 and TRBJ1-5; 7 nucleotides line up with TRBD1. CDR3 residues: CASSQQGGSGDQPQHF. CDR3 DNA: TGTGCCAGCAGCCAGCAGGGGGGCAGTGGGGATCAGCCCCAGCATTTT.